The text below deals with one T cell receptor beta chain. Its antigen is as yet unknown. These data originate in a study of blood T cells in healthy people across ages. The germline V gene encodes CDR1 SQVTM and CDR2 ANQGSEA. The V end was cut by 6 bases, the J end by 5 bases, with 15 bases between. There are 13 residues in the CDR3. The study's findings and limits: Higher diversity, along with more naive CD4+ cells, distinguished long-lived donors from aged donors.

A second about 6 to 12 cycle PCR used barcoded and J-beta primers. Each cDNA molecule, via a template-switch adaptor with 12 random nucleotides, was tagged. TCRdb re-called the 5' RACE reads through MiXCR, storing one row per CDR3 protein. Seen here are about 680,000 distinct CDR3 sequences, about 52% observed once, and the top ten hold about 32%. The receptor's source is an older woman in good health. The sequenced material came from blood. This chain connects TRBV29-1 to TRBJ2-3; tentative D call: TRBD2 (6 bases). The CDR3 here is CSVSGGVVDTQYF. Written as DNA, the CDR3 is TGCAGCGTGAGTGGCGGGGTGGTAGATACGCAGTATTTT.